This passage covers 9 T cell receptor beta chains from one sample sequenced in a study of blood T cell repertoires in COVID-19. The assay was immunoSEQ multiplex PCR, and TCRdb's table has in-frame clones only and misses some. The table has some 150,000 clones, more than 75% seen once; the top ten hold more than 1%. The sequenced sample consisted of peripheral blood. All receptors derive from a man aged 35 to 55 with acute or convalescent COVID-19.

V gene TRBV5-6 combines with J gene TRBJ1-4; 10 bases are a match to TRBD1. The CDR3 has 15 residues. Germline assignment: CDR1 SGHDT and CDR2 YYEEEE. The junction had 1 base not matched to a gene; V was cut back by 0 bases and J by 5 bases. The CDR3 DNA follows: TGTGCCAGCAGCTTGGGACAGGGGGCGAATGAAAAACTGTTTTTT. Encoded protein: CASSLGQGANEKLFF.

This chain connects TRBV9 to TRBJ2-7, with 7 bases lining up with TRBD2. Germline CDR1 and CDR2: SGDLS and YYNGEE. After removal of 4 bases from V and 2 bases from J, the junction contained 6 bases not matched to a gene. The CDR3 has 14 amino acids. The CDR3 loop is CASSPRLAPYEQYF. In DNA form, the CDR3 reads TGTGCCAGCAGCCCTCGACTAGCTCCCTACGAGCAGTACTTC.

J is TRBJ1-4 and V is TRBV29-1; 7 bases align to TRBD1. The V and J ends lost 7 bases and 8 bases, in that order; junction bases with no gene match: 16. The germline CDR1 and CDR2 sequences are SQVTM and ANQGSEA. This CDR3 contains 15 residues. The CDR3 DNA reads as TGCAGCGGAATCCTATCGACAGGGTTCGAGGAAAAACTGTTTTTT. Translating gives CSGILSTGFEEKLFF.

V gene TRBV5-6 combines with J gene TRBJ2-3; 10 nucleotides match TRBD2. CDR3 length equals 17 residues. CDR1 is SGHDT, CDR2 YYEEEE, per germline. The junction had 10 bases not matched to a gene; V was cut back by 2 bases and J by 4 bases. In DNA form, the CDR3 reads TGTGCCAGCAGCTTCTGGACTAGCGGTCTCCTTGCAGATACGCAGTATTTT. Translated: CASSFWTSGLLADTQYF.

The V and J genes are TRBV5-4 and TRBJ2-2; D is unresolved. Trimming took off 4 bases at V and 5 bases at J, with 6 bases between the two ends. CDR1 SGHNT and CDR2 YYREEE come from the germline V gene (reference sequence). CDR3 size: 12 residues. This CDR3 is CASSERTGELFF. The DNA of the CDR3 is TGTGCCAGCAGCGAGAGGACCGGGGAGCTGTTTTTT.

This chain connects TRBV6-5 to TRBJ1-1, with D perhaps matching TRBD1 (5 bases). The germline CDR1 and CDR2 sequences are MNHEY and SVGAGI. The CDR3 is made up of 15 amino acids. V dropped 6 bases and J dropped 3 bases, with 17 bases sitting between them. The CDR3 bases are TGTGCCAGCAGCCCCAGGGTTGGGTCCCACACTGAAGCTTTCTTT. Amino acid sequence: CASSPRVGSHTEAFF.

The genes are TRBV10-1 and TRBJ2-3, with 8 bases that match TRBD1. The V gene's germline CDR1 is WNHNN and CDR2 SYGVQD (reference sequence). The CDR3 totals 16 residues. Trimming took 0 bases from V and 3 from J; bases not matched to a gene: 5. Written as DNA, the CDR3 is TGCGCCAGCAGTGAGTCGAGAGGACAGGGAACAGATACGCAGTATTTT. As protein: CASSESRGQGTDTQYF.

The chain uses TRBV7-9 and TRBJ1-5; TRBD1 matches 10 bases. Germline trimming cut 1 base from V and 5 bases from J; bases unmatched to any gene: 8. CDR3 length: 17 residues. Germline CDR1 is SEHNR and CDR2 is FQNEAQ (reference sequence). CDR3 coding DNA: TGTGCCAGCAGCTTAGGAATGGGACAGGGGATTGATCAGCCCCAGCATTTT. It translates to CASSLGMGQGIDQPQHF.

The chain combines TRBV6-5 with TRBJ2-2, with 8 bases fitting TRBD1. The CDR3 sequence is 15 residues long. The V gene's germline CDR1 is MNHEY and CDR2 SVGAGI. V dropped 6 bases and J dropped 1; count of bases not matched to a gene: 4. The CDR3 bases are TGTGCCAGCAGGAGGACAGGGAAGAACACCGGGGAGCTGTTTTTT. It specifies CASRRTGKNTGELFF.